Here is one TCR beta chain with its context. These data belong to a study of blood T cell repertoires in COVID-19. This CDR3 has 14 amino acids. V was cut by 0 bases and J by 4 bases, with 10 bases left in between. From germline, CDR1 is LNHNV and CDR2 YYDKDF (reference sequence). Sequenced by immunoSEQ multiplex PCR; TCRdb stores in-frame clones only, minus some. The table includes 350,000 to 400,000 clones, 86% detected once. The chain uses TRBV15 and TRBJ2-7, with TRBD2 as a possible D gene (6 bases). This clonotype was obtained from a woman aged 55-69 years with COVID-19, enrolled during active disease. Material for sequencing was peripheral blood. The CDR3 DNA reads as TGTGCCACCAGCAGAGATTCGGGGAGGTACGAGCAGTACTTC. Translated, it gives CATSRDSGRYEQYF. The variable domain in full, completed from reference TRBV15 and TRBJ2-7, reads DAMVIQNPRYQVTQFGKPVTLSCSQTLNHNVMYWYQQKSSQAPKLLFHYYDKDFNNEADTPDNFQSRRPNTSFCFLDIRSPGLGDTAMYLCATSRDSGRYEQYFGPGTRLTVT.